The rows below give T cell receptor beta chains drawn from one sample of a study of spatial heterogeneity in lung cancer. TCRdb analysed the 5' RACE reads with MiXCR anew, one entry per CDR3 protein. The table has 40,000 to 45,000 distinct CDR3 sequences, 12% to 15% seen once. Sequences were derived from PBMCs, sampled at surgery. These receptors all stem from a male donor with early-stage non-small cell lung cancer. Both conserved end residues are part of each CDR3. The order of the fields is clone size, D gene, J gene, V gene, CDR3 protein, CDR3 DNA. D genes are given only for firm matches. The size field is filled for only some rows; it gives once, few, many or a size class.

abundance: NA; d_gene: NA; j_gene: TRBJ1-5; v_gene: TRBV20-1; CDR3aa: CSARDGGLQAQHF; CDR3nt: TGCAGTGCTAGGGACGGGGGACTTCAGGCCCAGCATTTT
abundance: few; d_gene: NA; j_gene: TRBJ1-1; v_gene: TRBV7-3; CDR3aa: CASSLFFRDTEAFF; CDR3nt: TGTGCCAGCAGCTTATTTTTCAGGGACACTGAAGCTTTCTTT
abundance: NA; d_gene: NA; j_gene: TRBJ2-3; v_gene: TRBV10-3; CDR3aa: CAISRENTDTQYF; CDR3nt: TGTGCCATCAGTCGGGAGAACACAGATACGCAGTATTTT
abundance: many; d_gene: NA; j_gene: TRBJ2-5; v_gene: TRBV7-2; CDR3aa: CASSQSGSQETQYF; CDR3nt: TGTGCCAGCAGCCAAAGTGGGAGTCAAGAGACCCAGTACTTC
abundance: NA; d_gene: TRBD1; j_gene: TRBJ1-4; v_gene: TRBV6-5; CDR3aa: CATRGQDAAPGSEKLFF; CDR3nt: TGTGCCACCCGAGGACAGGATGCAGCGCCTGGTAGTGAAAAACTGTTTTTT
abundance: few; d_gene: NA; j_gene: TRBJ2-7; v_gene: TRBV20-1; CDR3aa: CSARLGNHEQYF; CDR3nt: TGCAGTGCTAGATTGGGGAACCACGAGCAGTACTTC
abundance: NA; d_gene: NA; j_gene: TRBJ2-5; v_gene: TRBV5-1; CDR3aa: CASSPPTGRQQETQYF; CDR3nt: TGCGCCAGCAGCCCCCCAACGGGCAGGCAGCAAGAGACCCAGTACTTC
abundance: few; d_gene: NA; j_gene: TRBJ2-7; v_gene: TRBV15; CDR3aa: CATSRERTGVGEQYF; CDR3nt: TGTGCCACCAGCAGAGAGCGGACCGGCGTGGGCGAGCAGTACTTC
abundance: many; d_gene: TRBD1; j_gene: TRBJ2-5; v_gene: TRBV29-1; CDR3aa: CSVESPGQGMQTQYF; CDR3nt: TGCAGCGTTGAATCACCGGGACAGGGGATGCAGACCCAGTACTTC
abundance: few; d_gene: TRBD1; j_gene: TRBJ2-7; v_gene: TRBV28; CDR3aa: CASSSGGSTYEQYF; CDR3nt: TGTGCCAGCAGTTCAGGGGGTTCTACCTACGAGCAGTACTTC
abundance: many; d_gene: TRBD2; j_gene: TRBJ2-1; v_gene: TRBV20-1; CDR3aa: CSAPDLGTGGIHNEQFF; CDR3nt: TGCAGTGCTCCAGATTTAGGGACGGGAGGGATTCACAATGAGCAGTTCTTC
abundance: many; d_gene: NA; j_gene: TRBJ2-2; v_gene: TRBV7-9; CDR3aa: CASSTRLAGELFF; CDR3nt: TGTGCCAGCAGCACACGGCTAGCCGGGGAGCTGTTTTTT
abundance: few; d_gene: NA; j_gene: TRBJ1-1; v_gene: TRBV15; CDR3aa: CATTPEAGKAFF; CDR3nt: TGTGCCACCACCCCCGAGGCAGGGAAAGCTTTCTTT
abundance: few; d_gene: TRBD1; j_gene: TRBJ2-7; v_gene: TRBV9; CDR3aa: CASSVGDRIVYEQYF; CDR3nt: TGTGCCAGCAGCGTAGGGGACAGAATCGTCTACGAGCAGTACTTC
abundance: NA; d_gene: TRBD2; j_gene: TRBJ2-7; v_gene: TRBV7-3; CDR3aa: CASSSAGGPYERYF; CDR3nt: TGTGCCAGCAGCTCCGCGGGGGGACCCTACGAGCGGTACTTC
abundance: few; d_gene: NA; j_gene: TRBJ1-2; v_gene: TRBV10-3; CDR3aa: CAISEEGVNYGYTF; CDR3nt: TGTGCCATCAGTGAGGAAGGAGTCAACTATGGCTACACCTTC
abundance: few; d_gene: TRBD1; j_gene: TRBJ2-7; v_gene: TRBV5-1; CDR3aa: CASTRAYGTGGEEQYF; CDR3nt: TGCGCCAGCACCCGGGCATACGGGACAGGGGGCGAGGAGCAGTACTTC
abundance: few; d_gene: TRBD1; j_gene: TRBJ1-5; v_gene: TRBV2; CDR3aa: CASTKTGGDQPQHF; CDR3nt: TGTGCCAGCACAAAAACAGGGGGCGATCAGCCCCAGCATTTT
abundance: NA; d_gene: NA; j_gene: TRBJ1-6; v_gene: TRBV10-3; CDR3aa: CAISESVGMVSPLHF; CDR3nt: TGTGCCATCAGTGAGTCGGTAGGGATGGTTTCACCCCTCCACTTT
abundance: many; d_gene: TRBD1; j_gene: TRBJ2-7; v_gene: TRBV2; CDR3aa: CASSLPRQGEQYF; CDR3nt: TGTGCCAGCAGCCTCCCCCGACAGGGCGAGCAGTACTTC
abundance: many; d_gene: NA; j_gene: TRBJ2-3; v_gene: TRBV3-1; CDR3aa: CASSPKKSTDTQYF; CDR3nt: TGTGCCAGCAGCCCGAAGAAGAGCACAGATACGCAGTATTTT
abundance: many; d_gene: NA; j_gene: TRBJ1-1; v_gene: TRBV3-1; CDR3aa: CASSLSGHTEAFF; CDR3nt: TGTGCCAGCAGCCTCTCGGGCCACACTGAAGCTTTCTTT
abundance: NA; d_gene: NA; j_gene: TRBJ2-2; v_gene: TRBV13; CDR3aa: CASSSRDGFTGELFF; CDR3nt: TGTGCCAGCAGCTCACGGGACGGATTCACCGGGGAGCTGTTTTTT
abundance: NA; d_gene: TRBD2; j_gene: TRBJ2-1; v_gene: TRBV5-1; CDR3aa: CASSLGSGAPNEQFF; CDR3nt: TGCGCCAGCAGCTTGGGAAGCGGGGCCCCCAATGAGCAGTTCTTC
abundance: many; d_gene: NA; j_gene: TRBJ2-3; v_gene: TRBV9; CDR3aa: CASTWAGMETDTQYF; CDR3nt: TGTGCCAGCACTTGGGCGGGAATGGAGACAGATACGCAGTATTTT
abundance: many; d_gene: NA; j_gene: TRBJ2-3; v_gene: TRBV10-3; CDR3aa: CAISESPGAQDTQYF; CDR3nt: TGTGCCATCAGTGAGTCCCCAGGGGCCCAAGATACGCAGTATTTT
abundance: NA; d_gene: NA; j_gene: TRBJ2-2; v_gene: TRBV6-2/TRBV6-3; CDR3aa: CASSWGVDSNTGELFF; CDR3nt: TGTGCCAGCAGTTGGGGGGTGGACAGTAACACCGGGGAGCTGTTTTTT
abundance: few; d_gene: TRBD2; j_gene: TRBJ2-1; v_gene: TRBV10-1; CDR3aa: CASSGPVETSLNEQFF; CDR3nt: TGCGCCAGCAGTGGGCCCGTAGAGACTAGCCTAAATGAGCAGTTCTTC
abundance: NA; d_gene: NA; j_gene: TRBJ2-7; v_gene: TRBV27; CDR3aa: CASSPIWDQSGGEQYF; CDR3nt: TGTGCCAGCAGTCCGATTTGGGACCAGAGTGGTGGTGAGCAGTACTTC
abundance: few; d_gene: NA; j_gene: TRBJ2-3; v_gene: TRBV9; CDR3aa: CASSVVTGASTDTQYF; CDR3nt: TGTGCCAGCAGCGTAGTTACCGGGGCTAGCACAGATACGCAGTATTTT
abundance: many; d_gene: NA; j_gene: TRBJ2-5; v_gene: TRBV5-1; CDR3aa: CASSLQQETQYF; CDR3nt: TGCGCCAGCAGCCTACAGCAAGAGACCCAGTACTTC
abundance: few; d_gene: TRBD2; j_gene: TRBJ2-1; v_gene: TRBV7-9; CDR3aa: CASSLVTGTSDYNEQFF; CDR3nt: TGTGCCAGCAGCTTAGTTACCGGGACTAGTGACTACAATGAGCAGTTCTTC
abundance: few; d_gene: TRBD2; j_gene: TRBJ2-5; v_gene: TRBV10-3; CDR3aa: CAISDGGNAETQYF; CDR3nt: TGTGCCATCAGCGACGGGGGGAACGCGGAGACCCAGTACTTC
abundance: NA; d_gene: NA; j_gene: TRBJ1-1; v_gene: TRBV5-1; CDR3aa: CASSLDPRNTEAFF; CDR3nt: TGCGCCAGCAGCTTGGATCCGAGGAACACTGAAGCTTTCTTT
abundance: NA; d_gene: NA; j_gene: TRBJ2-4; v_gene: TRBV20-1; CDR3aa: CSVGRQGWNIQYF; CDR3nt: TGCAGTGTGGGTCGGCAGGGGTGGAACATTCAGTACTTC
abundance: NA; d_gene: NA; j_gene: TRBJ1-1; v_gene: TRBV7-9; CDR3aa: CASSPTGTEAFF; CDR3nt: TGTGCCAGCAGCCCCACGGGCACTGAAGCTTTCTTT
abundance: many; d_gene: NA; j_gene: TRBJ2-5; v_gene: TRBV11-2; CDR3aa: CASSPRVRETQYF; CDR3nt: TGTGCCAGCAGCCCCCGAGTCAGGGAGACCCAGTACTTC
abundance: NA; d_gene: NA; j_gene: TRBJ2-7; v_gene: TRBV7-2; CDR3aa: CASSGGFGGPSYEQYF; CDR3nt: TGTGCCAGCAGCGGGGGGTTTGGCGGCCCGTCCTACGAGCAGTACTTC
abundance: many; d_gene: NA; j_gene: TRBJ2-1; v_gene: TRBV9; CDR3aa: CASSYSGPPEVDEQFF; CDR3nt: TGTGCCAGCAGCTACTCCGGGCCTCCGGAGGTCGATGAGCAGTTCTTC
abundance: many; d_gene: TRBD2; j_gene: TRBJ2-2; v_gene: TRBV6-2/TRBV6-3; CDR3aa: CASSYLGLAGNTGELFF; CDR3nt: TGTGCCAGCAGTTACTTGGGACTAGCGGGAAACACCGGGGAGCTGTTTTTT
abundance: many; d_gene: NA; j_gene: TRBJ2-3; v_gene: TRBV25-1; CDR3aa: CASRPQGTDTQYF; CDR3nt: TGTGCCAGCAGGCCCCAGGGAACAGATACGCAGTATTTT
abundance: many; d_gene: TRBD1; j_gene: TRBJ1-5; v_gene: TRBV12-3/TRBV12-4; CDR3aa: CASSQTGGSGNQPQHF; CDR3nt: TGTGCCAGCAGCCAGACAGGGGGCTCCGGCAATCAGCCCCAGCATTTT
abundance: many; d_gene: NA; j_gene: TRBJ2-3; v_gene: TRBV29-1; CDR3aa: CSVDLHLRDTQYF; CDR3nt: TGCAGCGTTGATCTTCACCTACGGGATACGCAGTATTTT
abundance: many; d_gene: NA; j_gene: TRBJ2-2; v_gene: TRBV12-5; CDR3aa: CASGLQRAAYLANTGELFF; CDR3nt: TGTGCTAGTGGTTTGCAGAGGGCAGCCTACCTCGCGAACACCGGGGAGCTGTTTTTT
abundance: few; d_gene: NA; j_gene: TRBJ1-5; v_gene: TRBV7-9; CDR3aa: CASSLGPSGGAGQPQHF; CDR3nt: TGTGCCAGCAGCTTGGGGCCATCGGGAGGGGCTGGCCAGCCCCAGCATTTT
abundance: NA; d_gene: NA; j_gene: TRBJ2-7; v_gene: TRBV3-1; CDR3aa: CASRPRGSYEQYF; CDR3nt: TGTGCCAGCAGACCTCGGGGCTCCTACGAGCAGTACTTC
abundance: NA; d_gene: NA; j_gene: TRBJ2-2; v_gene: TRBV11-3; CDR3aa: CASSLDSSGELFF; CDR3nt: TGTGCCAGCAGCTTAGATTCCTCCGGGGAGCTGTTTTTT
abundance: many; d_gene: NA; j_gene: TRBJ2-5; v_gene: TRBV3-1; CDR3aa: CASTPRGVETQYF; CDR3nt: TGTGCCAGCACCCCCCGCGGGGTAGAGACCCAGTACTTC
abundance: few; d_gene: NA; j_gene: TRBJ2-2; v_gene: TRBV10-3; CDR3aa: CAISVVPPTTNTGELFF; CDR3nt: TGTGCCATCAGTGTGGTACCCCCAACAACGAACACCGGGGAGCTGTTTTTT
abundance: NA; d_gene: NA; j_gene: TRBJ2-3; v_gene: TRBV20-1; CDR3aa: CSAREGSSTDTQYF; CDR3nt: TGCAGTGCTAGGGAGGGATCTAGCACAGATACGCAGTATTTT
abundance: many; d_gene: NA; j_gene: TRBJ2-3; v_gene: TRBV7-8; CDR3aa: CASSFGPSTDTQYF; CDR3nt: TGTGCCAGCAGCTTTGGGCCTAGCACAGATACGCAGTATTTT
abundance: NA; d_gene: NA; j_gene: TRBJ1-2; v_gene: TRBV3-1; CDR3aa: CASSLRQLEGYGYTF; CDR3nt: TGTGCCAGCAGCCTCAGACAGCTAGAAGGCTATGGCTACACCTTC
abundance: NA; d_gene: TRBD1; j_gene: TRBJ1-1; v_gene: TRBV29-1; CDR3aa: CSARQGLNTEAFF; CDR3nt: TGCAGCGCTCGACAGGGTTTGAACACTGAAGCTTTCTTT
abundance: few; d_gene: NA; j_gene: TRBJ2-2; v_gene: TRBV3-1; CDR3aa: CASSQVSGFTGELFF; CDR3nt: TGTGCCAGCAGCCAAGTCTCAGGTTTCACCGGGGAGCTGTTTTTT
abundance: few; d_gene: TRBD2; j_gene: TRBJ2-5; v_gene: TRBV7-2; CDR3aa: CASSLVLAGGVQTQYF; CDR3nt: TGTGCCAGCAGCCTCGTCCTAGCGGGAGGGGTGCAGACCCAGTACTTC